This TCR beta chain was recovered during a study of technical replicates of blood from several donors. Assay: immunoSEQ multiplex PCR; the TCRdb copy retains only in-frame clones and omits some. The sample lists under 85,000 clones, around 92% occurring once. The J segment lost 2 bases and the V segment lost 4 bases, leaving 0 bases of the junction unmatched. Per germline, CDR1 MNHEY and CDR2 SMNVEV (reference sequence). The CDR3 is 13 residues long. Sample: T cells isolated from PBMCs. The V and J genes are TRBV27 and TRBJ1-1; TRBD1 aligns across 8 bases. This clonotype originated in a human donor in good health. Some clones in this sample may be carry-over from other donors' samples. The CDR3 protein is CASSSGGNTEAFF. In DNA, the CDR3 is TGTGCCAGCAGTTCAGGGGGCAACACTGAAGCTTTCTTT.